These T cell receptor beta chains were read from a single sample in a study of CD8+ T cells in alopecia areata. Using immunoSEQ multiplex PCR, the repertoire was profiled, and TCRdb retains in-frame clones only, with some absent. This table has around 120,000 clones, roughly 55% appearing once. The starting material was CD4+ T cells sorted from blood, obtained at week 4, from a patient treated with tofacitinib. The receptors originated from a human donor with alopecia areata. CDR3s include the opening cysteine and the closing phenylalanine or tryptophan. D genes are given only for firm matches. Clone size, where shown, is once, few, many, or a class for clones that have expanded.

>once|TRBV18|TRBJ2-1|TRBD2
CASSPTSGNFYEQFF
TGTGCCAGCTCACCGACTAGCGGGAATTTCTATGAGCAGTTCTTC
>-|TRBV30|TRBJ2-1|TRBD2
CAWSEGTINEQFF
TGTGCCTGGAGCGAAGGGACTATCAATGAGCAGTTCTTC
>-|TRBV4-3|TRBJ2-7|TRBD2
CASSQDFGTSGTYEQYF
TGCGCCAGCAGCCAAGATTTCGGGACTAGCGGGACCTACGAGCAGTACTTC
>-|TRBV29-1|TRBJ2-5|TRBD1
CSGDRAGQETQYF
TGCAGCGGTGACAGGGCTGGACAAGAGACCCAGTACTTC
>few|TRBV29-1|TRBJ1-5|TRBD1
CSVSGQGPNQPQHF
TGCAGCGTTAGTGGACAGGGGCCAAATCAGCCCCAGCATTTT
>once|TRBV18|TRBJ1-5|-
CASSPLGGRQPQHF
TGTGCCAGCTCACCCCTCGGTGGCCGTCAGCCCCAGCATTTT
>few|TRBV6-6|TRBJ2-3|-
CASRATAQGPDTQYF
TGTGCCAGCAGGGCCACGGCGCAGGGCCCAGATACGCAGTATTTT
>-|TRBV27|TRBJ1-2|TRBD1
CASSLSRGVRGYTF
TGTGCCAGCAGTTTATCCAGGGGGGTACGTGGCTACACCTTC
>few|TRBV30|TRBJ1-2|-
CAWSGQFGYGYTF
TGTGCCTGGAGCGGACAGTTCGGCTATGGCTACACCTTC
>-|TRBV20-1|TRBJ1-1|-
CRVANTEAFF
TGCAGAGTGGCCAACACTGAAGCTTTCTTT
>-|TRBV10-3|TRBJ1-5|TRBD1
CAIRGQADQPQHF
TGTGCCATCAGAGGACAGGCCGATCAGCCCCAGCATTTT
>-|TRBV27|TRBJ1-6|-
CASAMVQRESSYNSPLHF
TGTGCCAGCGCAATGGTTCAGAGGGAGAGCTCCTATAATTCACCCCTCCACTTT
>few|TRBV6-5|TRBJ1-6|-
CASASFSYNSPLHF
TGTGCCAGCGCGAGTTTCTCCTATAATTCACCCCTCCACTTT
>-|TRBV19|TRBJ2-5|-
CASSALTGETQYF
TGTGCCAGTAGTGCCCTAACCGGAGAGACCCAGTACTTC
>-|TRBV5-4|TRBJ2-1|TRBD1
CASSLAGQGYNEQFF
TGTGCCAGCAGCTTGGCCGGACAGGGCTACAATGAGCAGTTCTTC
>few|TRBV5-4|TRBJ2-3|-
CASSWGRSDTQYF
TGTGCCAGCAGCTGGGGCCGATCAGATACGCAGTATTTT
>once|TRBV29-1|TRBJ2-5|-
CSSTRGTYSETQYF
TGCAGCTCCACCCGAGGGACTTACTCAGAGACCCAGTACTTC
>-|TRBV6-5|TRBJ2-1|-
CASSYGRSSYNEQFF
TGTGCCAGCAGTTACGGTCGCAGCTCCTACAATGAGCAGTTCTTC
>-|TRBV27|TRBJ2-5|TRBD1
CASSLSRDRGETQYF
TGTGCCAGCAGTTTATCGAGGGACAGGGGAGAGACCCAGTACTTC
>-|TRBV11-2|TRBJ2-5|-
CASSLDYEETQYF
TGTGCCAGCAGCTTGGACTACGAAGAGACCCAGTACTTC
>-|TRBV4-1|TRBJ1-1|-
CASRLEVGGTEAFF
TGCGCCAGCAGACTCGAGGTGGGGGGCACTGAAGCTTTCTTT
>few|TRBV7-2|TRBJ2-7|-
CASSPRNGVRSNEQYF
TGTGCCAGCAGCCCCCGGAATGGGGTGAGGTCGAACGAGCAGTACTTC
>once|TRBV5-1|TRBJ2-7|TRBD1
CASSLGQGPTQQYF
TGCGCCAGCAGCTTGGGACAGGGTCCTACCCAGCAGTACTTC
>-|TRBV19|TRBJ1-2|-
CASASGSGGYTF
TGTGCCAGTGCCTCAGGTTCCGGGGGCTACACCTTC
>-|TRBV30|TRBJ1-1|-
CAWSVDPVLNTEAFF
TGTGCCTGGAGTGTTGATCCTGTGTTGAACACTGAAGCTTTCTTT
>-|TRBV9|TRBJ2-3|-
CASSPMGDTQYF
TGTGCCAGCAGCCCTATGGGAGATACGCAGTATTTT
>once|TRBV5-1|TRBJ1-2|-
CASSRETGTASNYGYTF
TGCGCCAGCAGCCGTGAAACCGGGACCGCTAGCAACTATGGCTACACCTTC
>-|TRBV7-2|TRBJ2-2|-
CASSQGSGELFF
TGTGCCAGCAGCCAGGGGTCCGGGGAGCTGTTTTTT
>-|TRBV30|TRBJ1-5|-
CAWRRSRGGNQPQHF
TGTGCCTGGAGGCGTTCCAGGGGTGGCAATCAGCCCCAGCATTTT
>-|TRBV19|TRBJ2-1|-
CASSDSHSSSYNEQFF
TGTGCCAGTAGTGACAGCCACTCGAGCTCCTACAATGAGCAGTTCTTC
>once|TRBV30|TRBJ1-2|TRBD1
CAWSVQRGRDGYTF
TGTGCCTGGAGTGTACAGAGGGGGCGCGATGGCTACACCTTC
>-|TRBV7-9|TRBJ1-1|-
CASSSGLMNTEAFF
TGTGCCAGCAGCTCGGGACTTATGAACACTGAAGCTTTCTTT
>-|TRBV2|TRBJ1-2|-
CASSEQNYGYTF
TGTGCCAGCAGTGAACAGAACTATGGCTACACCTTC
>-|TRBV29-1|TRBJ2-4|TRBD2
CSAQLGGNIQYF
TGCAGCGCACAGCTCGGGGGGAACATTCAGTACTTC
>once|TRBV29-1|TRBJ2-7|TRBD2
CSVAGTSGSGPYEQYF
TGCAGCGTTGCCGGGACTAGCGGGAGTGGCCCCTACGAGCAGTACTTC
>-|TRBV7-2|TRBJ2-4|-
CASSLSRWDIQYF
TGTGCCAGCAGCTTAAGTCGTTGGGACATTCAGTACTTC
>-|TRBV29-1|TRBJ2-1|-
CSLTELSNEQFF
TGCAGTCTGACAGAACTTTCCAATGAGCAGTTCTTC